One and the same sample provided the 21 T cell receptor beta chains below, sequenced in a study of CD4+ T cells in melanoma. Sequencing used immunoSEQ multiplex PCR; TCRdb keeps in-frame clones, though not all of them. The sample has 15,000 to 20,000 clones; approximately 81% are singletons. Sequencing was done on a sample of cells from a culture (not recorded whether cultured in vitro). Every receptor here comes from a human donor with melanoma.

This clone was seen a single time. The chain links TRBV14 to TRBJ1-1; weak D call: TRBD1 (5 bases). The CDR3 spans 13 residues. V lost 4 bases to trimming and J lost 11 bases, with 17 bases between them. Germline V lookup: CDR1 SGHDN, CDR2 FVKESK. CDR3 region: CASSPSGFRDAFF. The CDR3 DNA sequence: TGTGCCAGCAGCCCCAGCGGATTCAGGGATGCTTTCTTT.

The sample holds one count of this clone. The genes are TRBV7-2 and TRBJ1-5, with D perhaps TRBD1 (6 bases). CDR3 length: 14 residues. Germline CDR1 is SGHTA and CDR2 is FQGNSA. V lost 1 base and J lost 7, with 11 bases in between. The CDR3 DNA follows: TGTGCCAGCAGCTTAGTCGGGGGCGGGCAGCCCCAGCATTTT. Its protein product is CASSLVGGGQPQHF.

This clone has more than one count but fewer than ten. V gene TRBV18 combines with J gene TRBJ1-3; maybe TRBD1 (5 bases). Trimming cost V 1 base and J 2 bases, with 6 bases left between them. The CDR3 is made up of 14 amino acids. Germline V gene sequence: CDR1 KGHSH, CDR2 LQKENI. The CDR3 sequence is CASSPQGAGNTIYF. The CDR3 DNA reads as TGTGCCAGCTCACCACAAGGGGCTGGAAACACCATATATTTT.

The V and J genes are TRBV6-5 and TRBJ1-2, with D perhaps TRBD1 (6 bases). Trimming removed 6 bases from V and 5 bases from J, with 13 bases in between. This CDR3 is built from 13 residues. Germline lookup yields CDR1 MNHEY and CDR2 SVGAGI. CDR3 nucleotide sequence: TGTGCCAGCAGCGCCATACAGGGTTATGGCTACACCTTC. It codes for CASSAIQGYGYTF.

V usage is TRBV5-4 and J usage is TRBJ2-2, with 12 bases matching TRBD1. V lost 5 bases and J lost 5; bases outside the gene matches: 16. Per germline, CDR1 SGHNT and CDR2 YYREEE (reference sequence). The CDR3 contains 19 residues. CDR3 protein: CASRRTGTGGAVRTGELFF. CDR3 nucleotides: TGTGCCAGCAGGCGGACCGGGACAGGGGGCGCGGTGAGAACCGGGGAGCTGTTTTTT.

In this sample, this clone turned up a few times. V and J are TRBV5-4 and TRBJ2-7; tentatively, D is TRBD1 or TRBD2 (6 bases each). The V and J ends lost 7 bases and 6 bases respectively, with 20 bases between them. This CDR3 contains 14 residues. The germline gives CDR1 SGHNT, CDR2 YYREEE (reference sequence). The CDR3 DNA is TGTGCCAGCCATTCGTTGGCTGGGGGGCGCGAGCAGTACTTC. It specifies CASHSLAGGREQYF.

The gene calls are TRBV5-1 and TRBJ2-2, with 7 positions matching TRBD2. This CDR3 has 15 amino acids. V gave up 2 bases and J gave up 1 base; unmatched junction bases: 2. Looked up from germline, CDR1 is SGHRS and CDR2 is YFSETQ. This CDR3 reads CASSFLAVNTGELFF. CDR3 bases: TGCGCCAGCAGCTTCCTAGCGGTGAACACCGGGGAGCTGTTTTTT.

This chain uses TRBV15 with TRBJ2-7; D possibly uses TRBD1 or TRBD2 (5 bases each). The V end was cut by 0 bases, the J end by 8 bases, with 14 bases between. The CDR3 totals 14 residues. Germline V lookup: CDR1 LNHNV, CDR2 YYDKDF (reference sequence). The CDR3 loop is CATSRDSGMGQQYF. For the CDR3, the DNA is TGTGCCACCAGCAGAGATTCGGGGATGGGGCAGCAGTACTTC.

The rearrangement joins TRBV27 to TRBJ1-2; D unresolved. CDR1 is MNHEY and CDR2 is SMNVEV in the germline V gene (reference sequence). Trimming took off 8 bases at V and 3 bases at J, with 16 bases between the two ends. CDR3 length equals 14 residues. The CDR3 DNA sequence: TGTGCCAGCGGGCGGGGTCCGTCCTACTATGGCTACACCTTC. Its translation: CASGRGPSYYGYTF.

V is TRBV4-1 and J is TRBJ2-6; D gene unclear. The V gene's germline CDR1 is MGHRA and CDR2 YSYEKL. V lost 1 base, J lost 2 bases, and 18 bases lay in between. The CDR3 consists of 19 residues. The CDR3 protein is CASSQGSLRALAGANVLTF. The CDR3 nucleotides are TGCGCCAGCAGCCAAGGTAGCTTAAGGGCACTGGCTGGGGCCAACGTCCTGACTTTC.

The chain links TRBV5-1 to TRBJ2-7; 13 positions match TRBD2. Losses at the gene ends were 3 bases for V and 1 base for J; bases not matched to a gene: 7. The CDR3 consists of 17 residues. The germline V gene encodes CDR1 SGHRS and CDR2 YFSETQ. In DNA, the CDR3 is TGCGCCAGCAGCTCCGATCCGACTAGCGGGGGGTCCTACGAGCAGTACTTC. Amino acids: CASSSDPTSGGSYEQYF.

This clone occurred once. The chain links TRBV5-4 to TRBJ2-5; unclear D gene. Germline V gives CDR1 SGHNT, CDR2 YYREEE (reference sequence). Trimming removed 4 bases at V and 5 bases at J, with 9 bases between. The CDR3 sequence is 12 residues long. The CDR3: CASSNFPETQYF. The CDR3, as DNA: TGTGCCAGCAGCAACTTCCCGGAGACCCAGTACTTC. Using reference TRBV5-4 and TRBJ2-5 for the parts outside the CDR3, the full variable domain is ETGVTQSPTHLIKTRGQQVTLRCSSQSGHNTVSWYQQALGQGPQFIFQYYREEENGRGNFPPRFSGLQFPNYSSELNVNALELDDSALYLCASSNFPETQYFGPGTRLLVL.

This clone was counted between two and nine times. J is TRBJ1-2 and V is TRBV16, with TRBD1 matching 8 bases. Germline CDR1 and CDR2: KGHSY and FQNENV. V dropped 4 bases and J dropped 0; count of bases not matched to a gene: 10. This CDR3 has 17 amino acids. CDR3 coding DNA: TGTGCCAGCAGCCGAGCTAGGGGGACAGGCACTAACTATGGCTACACCTTC. It codes for CASSRARGTGTNYGYTF.

The chain carries TRBV9 and TRBJ2-2, with D possibly being TRBD2 (6 bases). Trimming took 6 bases from V and 2 from J, leaving 14 bases between them. The germline V gene encodes CDR1 SGDLS and CDR2 YYNGEE. The CDR3 sequence is 15 residues long. The CDR3 nucleotides read TGTGCCAGCAACCCCCTGGGAGGAAACACCGGGGAGCTGTTTTTT. Translation gives CASNPLGGNTGELFF. Drawing the rest from reference TRBV9 and TRBJ2-2, the complete variable domain is DSGVTQTPKHLITATGQRVTLRCSPRSGDLSVYWYQQSLDQGLQFLIQYYNGEERAKGNILERFSAQQFPDLHSELNLSSLELGDSALYFCASNPLGGNTGELFFGEGSRLTVL.

The chain recombines TRBV5-1 with TRBJ1-1; 7 bases agree with TRBD1. The trim removed 1 base at V and 6 bases at J, leaving 18 bases unmatched. The germline V gene encodes CDR1 SGHRS and CDR2 YFSETQ. The CDR3 contains 18 residues. CDR3 sequence reads: CASSLRSDRVGLSAEAFF. For the CDR3, the DNA is TGCGCCAGCAGCTTGCGCTCTGACAGGGTCGGACTTAGCGCTGAAGCTTTCTTT.

Worth noting for this clone: An end of the junction does not agree with germline; a read error may underlie this. The gene calls are TRBV5-4 and TRBJ2-5, with D perhaps TRBD1 (6 bases). The CDR3 has 14 residues. The germline gives CDR1 SGHNT, CDR2 YYREEE (reference sequence). The DNA of the CDR3 is TGTGCCAGCAGCTTGACAGGGACACAAGTGACCCAGTACTTC. It translates to CASSLTGTQVTQYF.

J is TRBJ1-2 and V is TRBV2, with D possibly matching TRBD1 (5 bases). The germline V gene encodes CDR1 SNHLY and CDR2 FYNNEI. The CDR3 runs 12 residues. Trimming shortened V by 9 bases and J by 4 bases, and 12 bases separated the two germline ends. The CDR3 DNA follows: TGTGCCAGTTTTGACAGTTTCTATGGCTACACCTTC. Protein: CASFDSFYGYTF.

V gene TRBV5-1 combines with J gene TRBJ2-1; 10 bases fit TRBD2. V shed 1 base, J shed 6 bases, and the junction held 7 bases outside the gene matches. The CDR3 consists of 16 residues. The germline gives CDR1 SGHRS, CDR2 YFSETQ. The CDR3 here is CASSLMWASGGNEQFF. CDR3 nucleotides: TGCGCCAGCAGCTTGATGTGGGCTAGCGGGGGCAATGAGCAGTTCTTC.

The chain carries TRBV14 and TRBJ1-2; no definite D call. V was trimmed by 1 base and J by 8 bases, leaving 17 bases between them. CDR3 size: 15 residues. Germline V gene lookup returns CDR1 SGHDN and CDR2 FVKESK. CDR3 coding DNA: TGTGCCAGCAGCCAAGTCCAGCCCCACCTCTCGGGCTACACCTTC. This encodes CASSQVQPHLSGYTF.

This clone was observed once. The genes are TRBV5-1 and TRBJ1-4; 11 positions agree with TRBD1. The length of the CDR3 is 16 residues. CDR1 and CDR2 from the germline V gene are SGHRS and YFSETQ. The V and J ends lost 3 bases and 8 bases, in that order; junction bases with no gene match: 9. This chain's CDR3 is CASSWGTGGQGEKLFF. The CDR3 DNA reads TGCGCCAGCAGCTGGGGGACAGGGGGTCAAGGAGAAAAACTGTTTTTT.

The chain uses TRBV4-1 and TRBJ1-3; D remains unclear. This CDR3 has 14 amino acids. Trimming removed 3 bases from V and 7 bases from J, with 13 bases in between. Germline V CDR1 and CDR2: MGHRA, YSYEKL. In nucleotides, the CDR3 is TGCGCCAGCAGCCACGGAATGAGTCGTAACACCATATATTTT. Translation gives CASSHGMSRNTIYF.